These T cell receptor beta chains were read from a single sample in a study of blood T cell repertoires in COVID-19. Assay: immunoSEQ multiplex PCR; the TCRdb copy retains only in-frame clones and omits some. The profile shows 110,000 or so clones, roughly 81% of them singletons. Sequencing was carried out using peripheral blood. The receptors were gathered from a middle-aged man with acute or convalescent COVID-19. Each CDR3 is given with its conserved first and last residue. Each record gives: D gene, V gene, clone size, J gene, CDR3 DNA, CDR3 protein. D genes are given only for firm matches. Clone size appears in some rows only: once, few, many, or a class for an expanded clone.

d_gene: NA
v_gene: TRBV2
abundance: NA
j_gene: TRBJ1-5
CDR3nt: TGTGCCAGCACGGGGGAGAATCAGCCCCAGCATTTT
CDR3aa: CASTGENQPQHF

d_gene: NA
v_gene: TRBV7-9
abundance: NA
j_gene: TRBJ1-2
CDR3nt: TGTGCCAGCAGCTACCTAATGCGGGGATGGGATGGCTACACCTTC
CDR3aa: CASSYLMRGWDGYTF

d_gene: TRBD2
v_gene: TRBV6-5
abundance: once
j_gene: TRBJ2-3
CDR3nt: TGTGCCAGCAGGACTAGCGGGGGGGCCGAGGAGCAGTATTTT
CDR3aa: CASRTSGGAEEQYF

d_gene: NA
v_gene: TRBV4-2
abundance: NA
j_gene: TRBJ2-3
CDR3nt: TGTGCCAGCAGCCAAGATCTACTAACCAGCACAGATACGCAGTATTTT
CDR3aa: CASSQDLLTSTDTQYF

d_gene: TRBD1
v_gene: TRBV5-1
abundance: NA
j_gene: TRBJ1-1
CDR3nt: TGCGCCAGCAGCGGGACGACAGGGGCCGGGGCTGAAGCTTTCTTT
CDR3aa: CASSGTTGAGAEAFF

d_gene: NA
v_gene: TRBV7-3
abundance: NA
j_gene: TRBJ2-3
CDR3nt: TGTGCCAGCAGCTTAAACGGTCGCACAGATACGCAGTATTTT
CDR3aa: CASSLNGRTDTQYF

d_gene: NA
v_gene: TRBV9
abundance: NA
j_gene: TRBJ2-3
CDR3nt: TGTGCCAGCAGGTCGGGGGATACGCAGTATTTT
CDR3aa: CASRSGDTQYF

d_gene: TRBD1
v_gene: TRBV5-1
abundance: NA
j_gene: TRBJ2-1
CDR3nt: TGCGCCAGCCAGTCGACAGGGGGAATTGGGGAGCAGTTCTTC
CDR3aa: CASQSTGGIGEQFF

d_gene: NA
v_gene: TRBV2
abundance: NA
j_gene: TRBJ1-2
CDR3nt: TGTGCCAGCAGGCGCGACACTAACTATGGCTACACCTTC
CDR3aa: CASRRDTNYGYTF

d_gene: NA
v_gene: TRBV13
abundance: NA
j_gene: TRBJ1-2
CDR3nt: TGTGCCAGCAGCTACGACAGGCGTTATGGCTACACCTTC
CDR3aa: CASSYDRRYGYTF

d_gene: TRBD1
v_gene: TRBV19
abundance: few
j_gene: TRBJ2-7
CDR3nt: TGTGCCAGTAGTACCACAGGGGGCTTAGACGAGCAGTACTTC
CDR3aa: CASSTTGGLDEQYF

d_gene: TRBD1
v_gene: TRBV24-1
abundance: NA
j_gene: TRBJ1-5
CDR3nt: TGTGCCACCAGTGATAGCAGGGGGTATCAGCCCCAGCATTTT
CDR3aa: CATSDSRGYQPQHF

d_gene: TRBD2
v_gene: TRBV19
abundance: NA
j_gene: TRBJ2-3
CDR3nt: TGTGCCAGTAGTATCCCGGGACTAGCCCATACGCAGTATTTT
CDR3aa: CASSIPGLAHTQYF

d_gene: NA
v_gene: TRBV13
abundance: NA
j_gene: TRBJ1-6
CDR3nt: TGTGCCAGCAGCGGCCAACGTTTACGAGGTTCACCCCTCCACTTT
CDR3aa: CASSGQRLRGSPLHF

d_gene: NA
v_gene: TRBV27
abundance: NA
j_gene: TRBJ2-5
CDR3nt: TGTGCCAGCAGTTTACGGGGAAAAGAGCAAGAGACCCAGTACTTC
CDR3aa: CASSLRGKEQETQYF

d_gene: NA
v_gene: TRBV5-3
abundance: NA
j_gene: TRBJ2-7
CDR3nt: TGTGCCAGAAGCGAGCGCAGGGACTACGAGCAGTACTTC
CDR3aa: CARSERRDYEQYF

d_gene: TRBD1
v_gene: TRBV6-5
abundance: NA
j_gene: TRBJ2-2
CDR3nt: TGTGCCAGCGGTCCAGGGGGCCGTTCCGGGGAGCTGTTTTTT
CDR3aa: CASGPGGRSGELFF

d_gene: TRBD1
v_gene: TRBV7-3
abundance: NA
j_gene: TRBJ1-1
CDR3nt: TGTGCCAGCAGCCCAGGGGGCTCAAACACTGAAGCTTTCTTT
CDR3aa: CASSPGGSNTEAFF

d_gene: NA
v_gene: TRBV24-1
abundance: NA
j_gene: TRBJ1-5
CDR3nt: TGTGCCACCAGTGACTCGAATCAGCCCCAGCATTTT
CDR3aa: CATSDSNQPQHF

d_gene: TRBD1
v_gene: TRBV15
abundance: NA
j_gene: TRBJ2-7
CDR3nt: TGTGCCACCAGCACCAGGGACAGTGCCTACGAGCAGTACTTC
CDR3aa: CATSTRDSAYEQYF

d_gene: NA
v_gene: TRBV12-3/TRBV12-4
abundance: NA
j_gene: TRBJ1-2
CDR3nt: TGTGCCAGCAGTTCCTCAGGGATAGGGGGCTACACCTTC
CDR3aa: CASSSSGIGGYTF

d_gene: TRBD1
v_gene: TRBV19
abundance: NA
j_gene: TRBJ1-1
CDR3nt: TGTGCCAGTAGTATAGTCAGGGGGCAAACTGAAGCTTTCTTT
CDR3aa: CASSIVRGQTEAFF

d_gene: NA
v_gene: TRBV9
abundance: NA
j_gene: TRBJ2-7
CDR3nt: TGTGCCAGCAGCGCGTCCTTCGGGGACTACGAGCAGTACTTC
CDR3aa: CASSASFGDYEQYF

d_gene: TRBD1
v_gene: TRBV9
abundance: NA
j_gene: TRBJ1-2
CDR3nt: TGTGCCAGCAGCGTTGAGGGCGGGGACAGCTCTAACTATGGCTACACCTTC
CDR3aa: CASSVEGGDSSNYGYTF

d_gene: TRBD1
v_gene: TRBV7-2
abundance: NA
j_gene: TRBJ2-1
CDR3nt: TGTGCCAGCAGCTTAGAGGGGGCGAGCTCCTACAATGAGCAGTTCTTC
CDR3aa: CASSLEGASSYNEQFF

d_gene: NA
v_gene: TRBV20-1
abundance: NA
j_gene: TRBJ2-5
CDR3nt: TGCAGTGCTAGTTTCGGGGGGCGGGAGACCCAGTACTTC
CDR3aa: CSASFGGRETQYF

d_gene: NA
v_gene: TRBV7-7
abundance: once
j_gene: TRBJ2-2
CDR3nt: TGTGCCAGCAGCTTATCCAGGGTGGACACCGGGGAGCTGTTTTTT
CDR3aa: CASSLSRVDTGELFF

d_gene: NA
v_gene: TRBV5-6
abundance: NA
j_gene: TRBJ1-2
CDR3nt: TGTGCCAGCAGCTTCGGGACTACGGGAGACTATGGCTACACCTTC
CDR3aa: CASSFGTTGDYGYTF

d_gene: NA
v_gene: TRBV10-3
abundance: NA
j_gene: TRBJ2-6
CDR3nt: TGTGCCATCAGTGATCCGTCGCGGGGCTCTGGGGCCAACGTCCTGACTTTC
CDR3aa: CAISDPSRGSGANVLTF

d_gene: NA
v_gene: TRBV5-1
abundance: NA
j_gene: TRBJ1-1
CDR3nt: TGCGCCAGCACCCGGGGTGAGCAGAACACTGAAGCTTTCTTT
CDR3aa: CASTRGEQNTEAFF

d_gene: TRBD1
v_gene: TRBV10-3
abundance: NA
j_gene: TRBJ1-1
CDR3nt: TGTGCCATCACACCGGGACAGGAAAACACTGAAGCTTTCTTT
CDR3aa: CAITPGQENTEAFF

d_gene: NA
v_gene: TRBV6-4
abundance: once
j_gene: TRBJ2-2
CDR3nt: TGTGCCAGCAGCGAACAGTGGGGGCGAGGCGGGGAGCTGTTTTTT
CDR3aa: CASSEQWGRGGELFF

d_gene: TRBD1
v_gene: TRBV24-1
abundance: NA
j_gene: TRBJ1-5
CDR3nt: TGTGCCACCAGTGATCCTCGGCAGGGGGCCAATCAGCCCCAGCATTTT
CDR3aa: CATSDPRQGANQPQHF

d_gene: TRBD2
v_gene: TRBV7-9
abundance: NA
j_gene: TRBJ2-2
CDR3nt: TGTGCCAGCCAAGGACTAGCTTCCACCGGGGAGCTGTTTTTT
CDR3aa: CASQGLASTGELFF

d_gene: TRBD1
v_gene: TRBV11-3
abundance: NA
j_gene: TRBJ2-1
CDR3nt: TGTGCCAGCAGCCGCGGACAGGGGGCTAACAATGAGCAGTTCTTC
CDR3aa: CASSRGQGANNEQFF

d_gene: NA
v_gene: TRBV12-5
abundance: NA
j_gene: TRBJ1-1
CDR3nt: TGTGCTAGTGGTTTCTCCTTGGGGAGTCCCACTCTGAACACTGAAGCTTTCTTT
CDR3aa: CASGFSLGSPTLNTEAFF

d_gene: NA
v_gene: TRBV3-1/TRBV3-2
abundance: NA
j_gene: TRBJ1-1
CDR3nt: TGTGCCAGCAGCCTAGCGGGGAGCACTGAAGCTTTCTTT
CDR3aa: CASSLAGSTEAFF

d_gene: NA
v_gene: TRBV5-1
abundance: NA
j_gene: TRBJ1-2
CDR3nt: TGCGCCAGCAGCCTGGACCTACGTGGTGGCTACACCTTC
CDR3aa: CASSLDLRGGYTF

d_gene: NA
v_gene: TRBV25-1
abundance: NA
j_gene: TRBJ2-3
CDR3nt: TGTGCCAGCAGGGCGGGTGGCACAGATACGCAGTATTTT
CDR3aa: CASRAGGTDTQYF

d_gene: NA
v_gene: TRBV20-1
abundance: NA
j_gene: TRBJ1-2
CDR3nt: TGCAGTGCTAGGTCGGATGGCTACACCTTC
CDR3aa: CSARSDGYTF

d_gene: NA
v_gene: TRBV5-1
abundance: once
j_gene: TRBJ2-1
CDR3nt: TGCGCCAGCAGCTTGAGGCCTAGCATTGGCAATGAGCAGTTCTTC
CDR3aa: CASSLRPSIGNEQFF

d_gene: TRBD1
v_gene: TRBV6-5
abundance: once
j_gene: TRBJ1-5
CDR3nt: TGTGCCAGCAGTTACGGGACAGATAGCAATCAGCCCCAGCATTTT
CDR3aa: CASSYGTDSNQPQHF

d_gene: NA
v_gene: TRBV5-4
abundance: NA
j_gene: TRBJ1-2
CDR3nt: TGTGCCAGCGCCGGTCTATCGGGAGGCTACACCTTC
CDR3aa: CASAGLSGGYTF

d_gene: NA
v_gene: TRBV6-5
abundance: NA
j_gene: TRBJ2-3
CDR3nt: TGTGCCAGCGGTTCTGACTACGCGAGGGATACGCAGTATTTT
CDR3aa: CASGSDYARDTQYF

d_gene: NA
v_gene: TRBV18
abundance: NA
j_gene: TRBJ2-7
CDR3nt: TGTGCCAGCTCACCACCGTGGCAGGGTAACCACGAGCAGTACTTC
CDR3aa: CASSPPWQGNHEQYF

d_gene: TRBD1
v_gene: TRBV2
abundance: NA
j_gene: TRBJ1-2
CDR3nt: TGTGCCAGCAGTGACGGGACAGGGGAAATCCAAAACTATGGCTACACCTTC
CDR3aa: CASSDGTGEIQNYGYTF

d_gene: TRBD2
v_gene: TRBV7-6
abundance: NA
j_gene: TRBJ2-3
CDR3nt: TGTGCCAGCAGCTTAACCTGGGCTAGCGGGGGGTACGTAGATACGCAGTATTTT
CDR3aa: CASSLTWASGGYVDTQYF

d_gene: TRBD1
v_gene: TRBV18
abundance: NA
j_gene: TRBJ2-6
CDR3nt: TGTGCCAGCTCACCATCTCCGGGACAGGGTTTTAGGGCCAACGTCCTGACTTTC
CDR3aa: CASSPSPGQGFRANVLTF

d_gene: TRBD1
v_gene: TRBV9
abundance: NA
j_gene: TRBJ2-7
CDR3nt: TGTGCCAGCAGCGGTGAGACAGGGGCCTATGCCGGGGAGCAGTACTTC
CDR3aa: CASSGETGAYAGEQYF

d_gene: NA
v_gene: TRBV7-8
abundance: NA
j_gene: TRBJ2-7
CDR3nt: TGTGCCAGCAGCTTTGGGCGGGAAGGATACGAGCAGTACTTC
CDR3aa: CASSFGREGYEQYF

d_gene: NA
v_gene: TRBV18
abundance: NA
j_gene: TRBJ1-5
CDR3nt: TGTGCCAGCTCAACCCAGGGTGTTAGCAATCAGCCCCAGCATTTT
CDR3aa: CASSTQGVSNQPQHF

d_gene: TRBD1
v_gene: TRBV9
abundance: NA
j_gene: TRBJ2-7
CDR3nt: TGTGCCAGCAGCGTAGAGGGGGCTTACGAGCAGTACTTC
CDR3aa: CASSVEGAYEQYF

d_gene: NA
v_gene: TRBV12-5
abundance: once
j_gene: TRBJ2-2
CDR3nt: TGTGCTAGTGGTTTGACTCTTCAGGGTACCACCGGGGAGCTGTTTTTT
CDR3aa: CASGLTLQGTTGELFF

d_gene: TRBD1
v_gene: TRBV30
abundance: NA
j_gene: TRBJ2-5
CDR3nt: TGTGCCTGGAGTGTAACTGGACAGGGGTTGGAGACCCAGTACTTC
CDR3aa: CAWSVTGQGLETQYF

d_gene: NA
v_gene: TRBV3-1/TRBV3-2
abundance: NA
j_gene: TRBJ2-7
CDR3nt: TGTGCCAGCAGCCAAGCTTACGAGCAGTACTTC
CDR3aa: CASSQAYEQYF